These 21 T cell receptor beta chains were sequenced from one sample in a study of blood T cells in healthy people across ages. Then a second PCR, running about 6 to 11 cycles, was carried out with a sample-barcoded 5' primer and a J-beta primer mix. TCRdb redid the calling of the 5' RACE reads with MiXCR, one entry per CDR3 protein. The data show under 800,000 distinct CDR3 sequences, roughly 43% seen once. The sequencing sample was made of blood. Every receptor here comes from a woman aged 60-75 years in good health.

The J gene is TRBJ1-6, the V gene TRBV12-3 or TRBV12-4, with TRBD1 identical over 8 bases. V lost 5 bases to trimming and J lost 13 bases; unmatched junction nucleotides: 13. The CDR3 consists of 15 residues. The CDR3 DNA reads as TGTGCCAGCAGTGAACAGGGGGTGGAAAAGTCGCCCCTCCACTTT. Translating gives CASSEQGVEKSPLHF.

The rearrangement uses TRBV10-3 and TRBJ2-7; 12 bases are a match to TRBD2. In germline, CDR1 is ENHRY, CDR2 SYGVKD. J lost 7 bases, V lost 5 bases, and 9 bases had no gene match. This CDR3 has 15 residues. CDR3 loop: CAISLTSGGYNEQYF. CDR3 nucleotide sequence: TGTGCCATCAGTTTGACTAGCGGGGGTTACAATGAGCAGTACTTC.

In regard to this clonotype: One junction end does not reproduce the germline sequence, and a read error may be involved. This chain joins TRBV7-2 and TRBJ2-4; 12 bases are a match to TRBD2. Germline CDR1 SGHTA, CDR2 FQGNSA. The CDR3 contains 17 residues. The CDR3 reads CAGSPSSGGAAKNIQYF. The CDR3 DNA is TGTGCCGGCAGCCCCTCTAGCGGGGGGGCCGCCAAAAACATTCAGTACTTC. Full variable domain (outside the CDR3, taken from reference TRBV7-2 and TRBJ2-4): GAGVSQSPSNKVTEKGKDVELRCDPISGHTALYWYRQSLGQGLEFLIYFQGNSAPDKSGLPSDRFSAERTGGSVSTLTIQRTQQEDSAVYLCAGSPSSGGAAKNIQYFGAGTRLSVL.

The chain couples TRBV9 to TRBJ1-2, with D possibly matching TRBD1 (5 bases). V lost 3 bases, J lost 8 bases, and 17 bases lay in between. The germline CDR1 and CDR2 sequences are SGDLS and YYNGEE. This CDR3 region has 14 residues. The CDR3 region has the DNA TGTGCCAGCAGCGCTGGCCTCGGGGGGGTCGGCTACACCTTC. Protein product: CASSAGLGGVGYTF.

The chain recombines TRBV6-1 with TRBJ2-2; 8 nucleotides line up with TRBD1. This CDR3 contains 15 residues. Germline V gene lookup returns CDR1 MNHNS and CDR2 SASEGT. The V segment lost 10 bases and the J segment 4 bases; nucleotides outside the gene matches: 11. The CDR3 bases are TGTGCCACCACTCCGGACAGGGCCCCCACCGGGGAGCTGTTTTTT. Its protein is CATTPDRAPTGELFF.

This clonotype was counted only a few times. A single base separates this from a much larger clone, so it may be a read error. The rearrangement joins TRBV20-1 to TRBJ2-7; D might be TRBD1 (6 bases). CDR1 is DFQATT, CDR2 SNEGSKA, per germline (reference sequence). CDR3 length: 13 amino acids. The CDR3 sequence: CSLSGDKTDEQYF. The CDR3 DNA follows: TGCAGCCTTTCCGGGGACAAGACCGACGAGCAGTACTTC.

The chain couples TRBV6-5 to TRBJ2-1, with 11 bases that match TRBD2. The CDR3 loop spans 18 amino acids. Germline V lookup: CDR1 MNHEY, CDR2 SVGAGI. Trimming took 2 bases from V and 9 from J; bases not matched to a gene: 15. The CDR3 here is CASSYEASGGSPYGEQFF. In nucleotides, the CDR3 is TGTGCCAGCAGTTACGAGGCTAGCGGGGGGTCACCGTACGGTGAGCAGTTCTTC.

The genes are TRBV4-2 and TRBJ2-2; TRBD1 might be the D (6 bases). CDR3 length equals 16 residues. CDR1 LGHNA and CDR2 YNFKEQ come from the germline V gene. Trimming took off 0 bases at V and 6 bases at J, with 14 bases between the two ends. The CDR3 sequence: CASSQDFQGTSGELFF. The CDR3, as DNA: TGTGCCAGCAGCCAAGATTTCCAGGGGACGTCCGGGGAGCTGTTTTTT.

On this clonotype: The junction does not match germline at one end; this may be a read error. The chain joins TRBV4-3 to TRBJ2-4, with 7 positions matching TRBD1. CDR1 is LGHNA, CDR2 YSLEER, per germline. The CDR3 consists of 13 residues. CDR3 in DNA: TGCGCCAACAGCCCGGGGACAGAAAACATTCAGTACTTC. It is translated as CANSPGTENIQYF.

This CDR3 reads CASSPRTGGLGETQFF. The CDR3 coding sequence is TGTGCCAGCAGCCCTCGGACAGGGGGGCTTGGGGAGACCCAGTTCTTC. The chain has TRBV4-2 and TRBJ2-1; 10 bases fit TRBD1. The CDR3 sequence is 16 residues long. Germline V gene sequence: CDR1 LGHNA, CDR2 YNFKEQ. After removal of 4 bases from V and 13 bases from J, the junction contained 16 bases not matched to a gene.

This chain links TRBV28 with TRBJ1-2, with 11 bases fitting TRBD1. The J segment lost 3 bases and the V segment lost 8 bases, leaving 5 bases of the junction unmatched. CDR1 and CDR2 (germline): MDHEN, SYDVKM. This CDR3 has 14 residues. For the CDR3, the DNA is TGTGCCAGCGCGGCGGGACAGGGGGACTATGGCTACACCTTC. Translating gives CASAAGQGDYGYTF.

The rearrangement links TRBV7-2 to TRBJ1-1, with a weak D call TRBD1 (6 bases). The CDR3 covers 14 residues. The germline gives CDR1 SGHTA, CDR2 FQGNSA. V lost 3 bases to trimming and J lost 5 bases, with 13 bases between them. CDR3 in DNA: TGTGCCAGCAGCTTCCAGGGGACGGGAACTGAAGCTTTCTTT. The encoded protein is CASSFQGTGTEAFF.

This clonotype was detected a few times. The chain recombines TRBV7-9 with TRBJ1-4; no reliable D call. Germline CDR1 reads SEHNR; CDR2 reads FQNEAQ (reference sequence). The CDR3 runs 14 residues. V lost 3 bases and J 8 bases, leaving 13 bases between the germline ends. The CDR3 sequence: CASSLEGSSEKLFF. The CDR3 DNA reads as TGTGCCAGCAGCTTGGAGGGTTCAAGCGAAAAACTGTTTTTT. The complete variable domain, with remaining parts taken from reference TRBV7-9 and TRBJ1-4, reads DTGVSQNPRHKITKRGQNVTFRCDPISEHNRLYWYRQTLGQGPEFLTYFQNEAQLEKSRLLSDRFSAERPKGSFSTLEIQRTEQGDSAMYLCASSLEGSSEKLFFGSGTQLSVL.

This chain's CDR3 is CARLRDSLNEQFF. The CDR3 region has the DNA TGTGCCCGTCTCCGGGACAGCTTAAATGAGCAGTTCTTC. The chain employs TRBV30 and TRBJ2-1; 7 nucleotides match TRBD1. Germline V gene lookup returns CDR1 GTSNPN and CDR2 SVGIG (reference sequence). There are 13 residues in the CDR3. V dropped 8 bases and J dropped 7; count of bases not matched to a gene: 11.

This chain uses TRBV3-1 with TRBJ2-1; D perhaps matches TRBD2 (5 bases). The CDR3 has 15 amino acids. Germline V gives CDR1 LGHDT, CDR2 YNNKEL (reference sequence). Trimming left V 1 base short and J 4 bases short, with 11 bases between. CDR3 sequence: CASSQVPGGYNEQFF. DNA for the CDR3: TGTGCCAGCAGCCAAGTACCAGGAGGATACAATGAGCAGTTCTTC.

CDR3 amino acids: CAINLGTGKLDTQYF. CDR3 in DNA: TGTGCCATCAATTTGGGGACAGGGAAGCTAGATACGCAGTATTTT. J is TRBJ2-3 and V is TRBV10-3; 9 bases fit TRBD1. Unmatched junction bases numbered 10, after V lost 7 bases and J lost 5 bases. The CDR3 runs to 15 residues. Germline V CDR1 and CDR2: ENHRY, SYGVKD.

For the CDR3, the DNA is TGCGCCAGCAGCCTCGGGGGGGGCTTCAAGGGATCCTACGAGCAGTACTTC. Its translation: CASSLGGGFKGSYEQYF. The chain carries TRBV5-1 and TRBJ2-7, with 8 bases fitting TRBD2. The germline V gene encodes CDR1 SGHRS and CDR2 YFSETQ. The CDR3 runs to 17 residues. Trimming at V came to 4 bases and at J to 1 base, leaving 13 bases not matched to a gene.

The chain employs TRBV20-1 and TRBJ2-7, with 9 bases that match TRBD1. Germline V CDR1 and CDR2: DFQATT, SNEGSKA (reference sequence). V trimming: 3 bases; J trimming: 6 bases; junction bases outside the gene matches: 9. CDR3 length: 14 residues. In DNA form, the CDR3 reads TGCAGTGCTAGGCGGCGGACAGGGGAAGCCGAGCAGTACTTC. This encodes CSARRRTGEAEQYF.

This sequence joins TRBV4-2 and TRBJ2-5; 7 nucleotides agree with TRBD2. The CDR3 covers 17 residues. The ends lost 3 bases at V and 2 bases at J; junction bases unmatched: 12. Germline CDR1 LGHNA, CDR2 YNFKEQ. The CDR3 DNA is TGTGCCAGCAGCCAGCAACAAGGGGCTAGCGGACAAGAGACCCAGTACTTC. This gives the protein CASSQQQGASGQETQYF.

The V gene is TRBV20-1, the J gene TRBJ2-4, with 8 positions matching TRBD2. CDR1 DFQATT and CDR2 SNEGSKA come from the germline V gene (reference sequence). The CDR3 is 17 amino acids. Trimming removed 5 bases from V and 1 base from J; junction bases left unmatched: 13. This CDR3 is CSAFREREFTAKNIQYF. CDR3 bases: TGCAGTGCTTTTCGGGAGCGGGAGTTTACGGCCAAAAACATTCAGTACTTC.

This clonotype showed up many times. The genes are TRBV6-1 and TRBJ2-3; TRBD1 matches at 8 bases. Germline V CDR1 and CDR2: MNHNS, SASEGT. Trimming took 6 bases from V and 2 from J; bases not matched to a gene: 4. This CDR3 is built from 14 residues. CDR3 protein: CASSDRGVTDTQYF. The CDR3, as DNA: TGTGCCAGCAGCGACAGGGGTGTCACAGATACGCAGTATTTT.